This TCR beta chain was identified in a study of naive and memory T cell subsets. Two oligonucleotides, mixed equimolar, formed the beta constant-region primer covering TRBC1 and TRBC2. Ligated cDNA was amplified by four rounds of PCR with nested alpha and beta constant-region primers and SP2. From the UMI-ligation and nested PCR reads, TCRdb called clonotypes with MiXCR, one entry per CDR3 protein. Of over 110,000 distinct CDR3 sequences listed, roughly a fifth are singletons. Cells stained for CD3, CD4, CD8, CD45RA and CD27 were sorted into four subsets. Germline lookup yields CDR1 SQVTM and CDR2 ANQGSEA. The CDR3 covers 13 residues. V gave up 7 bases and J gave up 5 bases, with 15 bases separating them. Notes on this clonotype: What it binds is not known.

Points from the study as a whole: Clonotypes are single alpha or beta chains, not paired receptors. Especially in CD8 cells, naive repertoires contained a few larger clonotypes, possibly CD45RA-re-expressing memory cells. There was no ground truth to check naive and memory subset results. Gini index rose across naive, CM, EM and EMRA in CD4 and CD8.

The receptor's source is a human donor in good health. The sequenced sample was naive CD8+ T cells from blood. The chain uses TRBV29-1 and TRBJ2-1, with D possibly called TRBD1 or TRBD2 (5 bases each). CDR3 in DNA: TGCAGCGGGACCCCGGGGACCCACAATGAGCAGTTCTTC. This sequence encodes CSGTPGTHNEQFF.